The entry below gives a single T cell receptor (beta chain) sequence along with its context. The CDR3 is made up of 15 amino acids. Germline V gene sequence: CDR1 MNHEY, CDR2 SMNVEV (reference sequence). V trimming: 2 bases; J trimming: 2 bases; junction bases outside the gene matches: 5. The record originates from a study of control samples from healthy donors and cancer patients. Produced via immunoSEQ multiplex PCR; TCRdb's table is partial and in-frame only. The sample consists of tens of thousands of clones, approximately 90% of them appearing once. Sequenced sample: PBMCs. The V and J genes are TRBV27 and TRBJ2-7, with 8 nucleotides matching TRBD2. This TCR came from a woman between 40 and 50 years old with head and neck cancer. The CDR3 nucleotides read TGTGCCAGCAGTTTAAGGAGCGGGAGTACCTACGAGCAGTACTTC. Its translation: CASSLRSGSTYEQYF.